One sample yielded the 7 T cell receptor beta chains listed below, sequenced in a study of cytomegalovirus exposure and HLA in healthy donors (dated by TCRdb to 2016 to 2017). The library was obtained by the immunoSEQ multiplex PCR assay. For the multiplex PCR, a mixture combining 60 forward primers for TCR Vbeta segments and 13 reverse primers for TCR Jbeta segments was used. The source is immuneACCESS, and TCRdb retained only in-frame sequences with V and J called. Part of the clones is not carried over; for the studies checked, unresolved V genes explain less than half of this, and the remainder is unexplained. The sample profile shows approximately 85,000 clones; approximately 72% of them were found once. In total, the top ten clones hold 11% of the sample. Sequenced sample: PBMCs. Receptor source: a woman in her thirties or forties in good health and CMV-seropositive.

The chain recombines TRBV18 with TRBJ1-2; D not certain. V lost 3 bases and J 4 bases, leaving 9 bases between the germline ends. The CDR3 is made up of 13 amino acids. CDR1 is KGHSH and CDR2 is LQKENI in the germline V gene. In DNA, the CDR3 is TGTGCCAGCTCACCCGACAAGGCCTATGGCTACACCTTC. Its protein product is CASSPDKAYGYTF.

The genes are TRBV7-2 and TRBJ1-5; weak D call: TRBD1 (5 bases). V was clipped by 1 base and J by 4 bases, with 11 bases between them. The CDR3 has 15 residues. Germline V lookup: CDR1 SGHTA, CDR2 FQGNSA. CDR3 nucleotides: TGTGCCAGCAGCTTAGTCGGGGGTCAAAATCAGCCCCAGCATTTT. It yields the protein CASSLVGGQNQPQHF.

In this sample, this clone turned up a few times. Other DNA sequences in this sample translate to the same CDR3. This chain joins TRBV4-1 and TRBJ2-7; 10 bases are shared with TRBD1. This CDR3 has 15 residues. Germline V gene lookup returns CDR1 MGHRA and CDR2 YSYEKL. Trimming cost V 3 bases and J 3 bases; bases outside gene matches: 5. CDR3 coding DNA: TGCGCCAGCAGCCACACGACAGGGGGCGACTACGAGCAGTACTTC. As protein: CASSHTTGGDYEQYF.

The rearrangement uses TRBV7-8 and TRBJ1-5; D is unclear. V was cut by 0 bases and J by 5 bases, with 14 bases left in between. Germline loops: CDR1 SGHVS, CDR2 FQNEAQ. The CDR3 sequence is 16 residues long. The CDR3 loop reads CASSLAQNRGHQPQHF. CDR3 coding DNA: TGTGCCAGCAGCTTAGCCCAAAACAGAGGGCATCAGCCCCAGCATTTT.

The chain is built from TRBV7-2 and TRBJ2-1, with 10 bases identical to TRBD1. V shed 2 bases, J shed 3 bases, and the junction held 7 bases outside the gene matches. Germline CDR1 is SGHTA and CDR2 is FQGNSA. This CDR3 region has 17 residues. This CDR3 reads CASSLHLGTGVYNEQFF. CDR3 DNA sequence: TGTGCCAGCAGCTTACATCTTGGGACAGGGGTCTACAATGAGCAGTTCTTC.

The chain carries TRBV28 and TRBJ1-5; no reliable D call. Trimming removed 5 bases at V and 4 bases at J, with 9 bases between. The length of the CDR3 is 13 residues. Per germline, CDR1 MDHEN and CDR2 SYDVKM. CDR3 region: CASSRLANQPQHF. In DNA, the CDR3 is TGTGCCAGCAGTCGACTGGCTAATCAGCCCCAGCATTTT.

The rearrangement links TRBV30 to TRBJ1-6; D perhaps matches TRBD1 (5 bases). CDR1 is GTSNPN and CDR2 is SVGIG in the germline V gene (reference sequence). V lost 2 bases, J lost 5 bases, and 19 bases lay in between. The CDR3 has 17 amino acids. In nucleotides, the CDR3 is TGTGCCTGGAGTCGTTACAGGACCCGAATCGATAATTCACCCCTCCACTTT. Its protein product is CAWSRYRTRIDNSPLHF.